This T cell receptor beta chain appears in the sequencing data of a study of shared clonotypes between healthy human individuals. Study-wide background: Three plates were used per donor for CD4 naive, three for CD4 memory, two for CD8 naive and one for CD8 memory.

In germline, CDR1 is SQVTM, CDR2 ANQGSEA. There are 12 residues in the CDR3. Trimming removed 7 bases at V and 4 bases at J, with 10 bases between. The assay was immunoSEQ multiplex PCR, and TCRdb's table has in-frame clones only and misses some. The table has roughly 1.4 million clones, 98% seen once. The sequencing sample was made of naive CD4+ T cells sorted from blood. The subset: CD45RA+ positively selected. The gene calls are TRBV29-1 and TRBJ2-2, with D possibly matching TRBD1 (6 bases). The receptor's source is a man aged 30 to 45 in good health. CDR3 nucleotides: TGCAGCGGGGGGCATGTCACCGGGGAGCTGTTTTTT. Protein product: CSGGHVTGELFF.